This T cell receptor (beta chain) originates from a study of beta chain features in type 1 diabetes. This clone has more than one count but fewer than ten. Within the sample, other DNA sequences also encode this same CDR3. V dropped 1 base and J dropped 3 bases, with 4 bases sitting between them. CDR3 length: 11 amino acids. Germline CDR1 reads GTSNPN; CDR2 reads SVGIG (reference sequence). The authors reverse transcribed all of the isolated RNA, so sequencing captured expressed TCRB transcripts. Clones were sequenced by immunoSEQ multiplex PCR, and TCRdb holds only the in-frame ones, with some missing. The repertoire holds 200,000 to 250,000 clones, with around 68% as singletons.

The origin of this receptor is a young man in good health. The sample taken for sequencing was naive CD4+ T cells from blood. The rearrangement links TRBV30 to TRBJ2-7; D remains ambiguous. CDR3 residues: CAWSDSYEQYF. In nucleotides, the CDR3 is TGTGCCTGGAGTGATAGCTACGAGCAGTACTTC.